The TCR beta chain under discussion was sequenced for a study of OX40 agonist ivuxolimab in advanced cancers. For context, the study as a whole: Ivuxolimab, which targeted the costimulatory receptor OX40 (CD134), was an agonistic, fully human IgG2 monoclonal antibody. Intravenous ivuxolimab was administered to patients every 2 weeks at six dose levels: 0.01, 0.1, 0.3, 1.5, 3 and 10 mg/kg. Of the roughly 51 patients in dose escalation, 19 had hepatocellular carcinoma, some 15 had melanoma, 9 had renal cell carcinoma and 9 had head and neck cancer. The dose-escalation cohort was around 83% male with a mean age of about 60 years, ranging from roughly 23 to 90. Prior anti-PD-1, anti-PD-L1 or anti-CTLA-4 therapy was permitted, and 40% of dose-escalation patients had received checkpoint inhibitors. Partial responses were achieved by three dose-escalation patients, of whom one had hepatocellular carcinoma and two had cutaneous melanoma. Peripheral TCRbeta sequencing aimed to test whether ivuxolimab altered TCR sequence diversity and caused clonal T-cell expansion. The paper reports the monotherapy dose-escalation portion (N of about 54 patients) of the phase I ivuxolimab trial. Broad study findings and their caveats: At doses from 0.1 to 3.0 mg/kg, clonal expansion was seen in both CD4+ and CD8+ blood T cells between baseline and week 6. The antigen specificity of the clonally expanded peripheral T cells was not determined. After ivuxolimab, CD8+ T cells had more expanded clones than CD4+ T cells on average. Low levels of normalized T-cell clonal expansion were also seen in some nonresponding patients. In the 0.1-3.0 mg/kg groups, partial responders were among the patients with the lowest normalized peripheral clonal expansion, particularly in CD8+ T cells.

Regarding this clone: What antigen it recognizes has not been identified. Nothing much larger sits one base from this clone, and base qualities are not available.

For this chain, trimming is 6 bases at the V end and 5 bases at the J end, and the number of junction bases without a gene match is 0. CDR1 is given as MDHEN and CDR2 as SYDVKM, both from the germline V gene. Spanning cysteine to phenylalanine, the CDR3 consists of 14 amino acids. The DNA shown is the 42-base CDR3, in frame from base 1. Genomic DNA was isolated from the sorted cells so that the TCRbeta CDR3 region could be sequenced. The immunoSEQ Assay was used for sequencing of TCRbeta CDR3 regions. As stored in TCRdb, this immuneACCESS dataset retains in-frame rearrangements with V and J assigned. A fraction of the clones does not appear; measured against another copy, unresolved V genes explain less than half of the discrepancy, and the remainder lacks a known reason. The table for this sample lists 55,000 to 75,000 clones; about 84% of them were counted only once. The biggest ten clones account for approximately 11% of the sample.

The trial excluded patients who had a history of autoimmune disease or were on systemic immunosuppression. In every dose cohort, peripheral blood was drawn for TCR sequencing at baseline, cycle 4 day 1, and cycle 7 day 1. Samples were obtained from an open-label, multicenter, first-in-human phase I dose-escalation trial of ivuxolimab. Adults with locally advanced or metastatic melanoma, renal cell carcinoma, hepatocellular carcinoma or head and neck squamous cell carcinoma were enrolled in the trial. Before TCR sequencing, CD4+ T cells and CD8+ T cells were sorted from peripheral blood as separate populations.

This clonotype was obtained from an adult with an advanced solid tumor such as melanoma, head and neck, liver or kidney cancer. In this chain, TRBV28 is recombined with TRBJ1-6; the junction holds 11 bases that match TRBD1. The sequences come from CD4+ or CD8+ T cells sorted from blood, collected in a trial of the OX40 agonist ivuxolimab. The DNA sequence follows: TGTGCCAGCAGGGGACAGGGGGATAATTCACCCCTCCACTTT. Its protein reads: CASRGQGDNSPLHF.